This T cell receptor (beta chain) was sequenced in a study of cytomegalovirus exposure and HLA in healthy donors. Study-wide findings and caveats: In an earlier analysis, about 90% or about 30%: the productive usage of most TCR beta V segments. Reportedly, cytomegalovirus status was diagnosed with high sensitivity and specificity.

A remark on this clone: Antigen: not known.

Amplification used 60 Vbeta primers and 13 Jbeta primers. TCRdb's table, derived via immunoSEQ multiplex PCR, lists solely in-frame clones and lacks some. Its listing shows more than 50,000 clones. Sample: PBMCs. The sequence derives from a woman between 40 and 55 years old in good health and CMV-seronegative.

The CDR3 is CASSPTQGNYGYTF. The CDR3 bases are TGTGCCAGCAGTCCCACCCAGGGGAACTATGGCTACACCTTC. V and J are TRBV28 and TRBJ1-2; D is possibly TRBD1 (6 bases). Germline CDR1 reads MDHEN; CDR2 reads SYDVKM. This CDR3 contains 14 residues. The V and J ends lost 5 bases and 2 bases respectively, with 12 bases between them.